This entry lists 7 T cell receptor beta chains sequenced from one sample in a study of blood T cell repertoires in COVID-19. Sequencing was performed with immunoSEQ multiplex PCR; in TCRdb, only in-frame clones are kept and a portion is missing. The sample includes hundreds of thousands of clones, more than 75% of them seen just once. The sample taken for sequencing was PBMCs or T cells enriched from blood (not recorded which). These receptors were obtained from a man between 60 and 75 years old who had recovered from COVID-19.

The rearrangement joins TRBV4-1 to TRBJ2-1, with TRBD2 identical over 7 bases. The CDR3 sequence is 16 residues long. Per the germline V gene, CDR1 is MGHRA and CDR2 is YSYEKL. With V trimmed by 4 bases and J by 4 bases, 10 bases remained unmatched. The CDR3 reads CASSRLTSVSYNEQFF. The CDR3 coding sequence is TGCGCCAGCAGCCGCCTCACTAGCGTAAGTTACAATGAGCAGTTCTTC.

The V call is TRBV15, the J call TRBJ2-1, with D unclear. The CDR3 is made up of 13 amino acids. Germline assignment: CDR1 LNHNV and CDR2 YYDKDF (reference sequence). With 3 bases removed from V and 4 bases from J, the gap between germline ends came to 7 bases. The CDR3 DNA reads TGTGCCACCAGCAGTCAGAAATACAATGAGCAGTTCTTC. Protein sequence: CATSSQKYNEQFF.

The chain recombines TRBV4-3 with TRBJ1-3, with D possibly matching TRBD1 (5 bases). Trimming took 4 bases from V and 2 from J, leaving 15 bases between them. Germline CDR1 LGHNA, CDR2 YSLEER. The CDR3 is 16 amino acids. The CDR3 sequence is CASSPEQGTAGNTIYF. The CDR3 DNA sequence: TGCGCCAGCAGCCCAGAGCAGGGAACGGCTGGAAACACCATATATTTT.

The chain employs TRBV6-5 and TRBJ1-5, with D perhaps matching TRBD1 (5 bases). CDR1 is MNHEY and CDR2 is SVGAGI in the germline V gene. The CDR3 has 13 residues. Between the trimmed V and J ends, which lost 6 bases and 6 bases, there was a span of 12 bases. CDR3 sequence (DNA): TGTGCCAGCAGAGCTAGGGGAGGTCAGCCCCAGCATTTT. Translated, it gives CASRARGGQPQHF.

The V and J genes are TRBV27 and TRBJ2-7, with TRBD2 matching 14 bases. The V segment lost 3 bases and the J segment 4 bases; nucleotides outside the gene matches: 2. Looked up from germline, CDR1 is MNHEY and CDR2 is SMNVEV (reference sequence). CDR3 length: 15 amino acids. The CDR3 is CASSFGTSGRYEQYF. In nucleotides, the CDR3 is TGTGCCAGCAGTTTCGGGACTAGCGGGAGATACGAGCAGTACTTC.

The J gene is TRBJ1-5, the V gene TRBV4-3, with 8 positions matching TRBD1. V lost 0 bases to trimming and J lost 6 bases; unmatched junction nucleotides: 1. CDR1 and CDR2 (germline): LGHNA, YSLEER. CDR3 length: 14 amino acids. This CDR3 is CASSQETGGQPQHF. Here the CDR3 DNA reads TGCGCCAGCAGCCAAGAAACAGGGGGTCAGCCCCAGCATTTT.

This rearrangement joins TRBV27 to TRBJ2-7; D unclear. This CDR3 region has 12 residues. V was cut by 6 bases and J by 2 bases, with 8 bases left in between. CDR1 and CDR2 (germline): MNHEY, SMNVEV (reference sequence). The CDR3 nucleotides read TGTGCCAGCAGCCAACTCCCCTACGAGCAGTACTTC. The encoded protein is CASSQLPYEQYF.